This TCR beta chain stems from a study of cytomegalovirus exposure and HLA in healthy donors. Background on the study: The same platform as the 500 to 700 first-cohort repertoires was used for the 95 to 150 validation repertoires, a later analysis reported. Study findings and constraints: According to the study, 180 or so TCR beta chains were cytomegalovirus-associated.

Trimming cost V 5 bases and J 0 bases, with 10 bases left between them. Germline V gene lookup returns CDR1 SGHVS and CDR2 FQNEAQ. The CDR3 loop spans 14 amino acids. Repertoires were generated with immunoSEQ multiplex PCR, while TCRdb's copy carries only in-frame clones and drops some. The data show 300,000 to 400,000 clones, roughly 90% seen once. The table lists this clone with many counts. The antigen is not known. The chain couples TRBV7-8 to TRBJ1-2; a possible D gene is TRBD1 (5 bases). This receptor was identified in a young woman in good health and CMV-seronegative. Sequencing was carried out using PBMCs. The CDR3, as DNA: TGTGCCAGCAGCCTGAACAGGCCTAACTATGGCTACACCTTC. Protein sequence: CASSLNRPNYGYTF.